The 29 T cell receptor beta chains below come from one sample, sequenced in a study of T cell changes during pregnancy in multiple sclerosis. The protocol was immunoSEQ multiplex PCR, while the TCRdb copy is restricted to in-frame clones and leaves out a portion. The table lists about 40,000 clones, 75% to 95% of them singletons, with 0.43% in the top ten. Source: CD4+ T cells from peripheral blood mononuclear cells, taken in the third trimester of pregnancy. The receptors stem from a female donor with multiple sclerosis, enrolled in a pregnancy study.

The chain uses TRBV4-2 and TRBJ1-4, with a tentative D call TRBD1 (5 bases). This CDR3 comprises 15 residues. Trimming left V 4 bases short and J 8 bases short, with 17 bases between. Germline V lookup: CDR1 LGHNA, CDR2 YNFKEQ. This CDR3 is CASSPIGGRGEKLFF. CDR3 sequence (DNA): TGTGCCAGCAGCCCGATTGGGGGGAGAGGGGAAAAACTGTTTTTT.

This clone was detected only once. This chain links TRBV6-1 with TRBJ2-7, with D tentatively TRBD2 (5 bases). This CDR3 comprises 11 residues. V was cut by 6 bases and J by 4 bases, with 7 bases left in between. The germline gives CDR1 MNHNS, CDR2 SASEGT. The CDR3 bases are TGTGCCAGCAGCGAGGGATACGAGCAGTACTTC. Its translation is CASSEGYEQYF.

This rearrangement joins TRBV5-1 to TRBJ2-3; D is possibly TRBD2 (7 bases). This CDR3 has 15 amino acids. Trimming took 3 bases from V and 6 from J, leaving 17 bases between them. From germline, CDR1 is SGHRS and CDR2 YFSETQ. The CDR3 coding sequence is TGCGCCAGCAGCTGGGAGGGAGGGGACATGGATACGCAGTATTTT. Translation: CASSWEGGDMDTQYF.

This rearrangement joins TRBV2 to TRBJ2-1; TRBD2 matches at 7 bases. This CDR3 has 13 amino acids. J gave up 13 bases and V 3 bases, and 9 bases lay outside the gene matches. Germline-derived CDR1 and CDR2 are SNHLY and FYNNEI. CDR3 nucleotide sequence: TGTGCCAGCAGTGAGGCAGCTAGCGGCCACCAGTTCTTC. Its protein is CASSEAASGHQFF. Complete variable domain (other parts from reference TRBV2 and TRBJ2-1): EPEVTQTPSHQVTQMGQEVILRCVPISNHLYFYWYRQILGQKVEFLVSFYNNEISEKSEIFDDQFSVERPDGSNFTLKIRSTKLEDSAMYFCASSEAASGHQFFGPGTRLTVL.

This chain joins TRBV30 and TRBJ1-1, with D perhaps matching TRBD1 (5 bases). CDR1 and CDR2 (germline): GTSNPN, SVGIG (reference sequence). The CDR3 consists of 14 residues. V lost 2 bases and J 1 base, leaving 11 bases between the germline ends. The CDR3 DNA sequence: TGTGCCTGGAGTTCAGGGCCTACGAACACTGAAGCTTTCTTT. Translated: CAWSSGPTNTEAFF.

The chain's CDR3 is CASSSGTQVGEQYF. The CDR3 bases are TGTGCCAGCAGCTCCGGGACTCAAGTCGGCGAGCAGTACTTC. This chain joins TRBV5-4 and TRBJ2-7, with a tentative D call TRBD2 (6 bases). Trimming took off 3 bases at V and 6 bases at J, with 16 bases between the two ends. The length of the CDR3 is 14 residues. CDR1 is SGHNT and CDR2 is YYREEE in the germline V gene (reference sequence).

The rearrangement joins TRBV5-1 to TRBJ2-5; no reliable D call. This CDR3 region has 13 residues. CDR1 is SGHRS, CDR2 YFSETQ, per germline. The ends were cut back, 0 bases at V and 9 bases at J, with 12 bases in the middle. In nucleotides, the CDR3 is TGCGCCAGCAGCTTGGCGTCAGGCATGGCCCAGTACTTC. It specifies CASSLASGMAQYF.

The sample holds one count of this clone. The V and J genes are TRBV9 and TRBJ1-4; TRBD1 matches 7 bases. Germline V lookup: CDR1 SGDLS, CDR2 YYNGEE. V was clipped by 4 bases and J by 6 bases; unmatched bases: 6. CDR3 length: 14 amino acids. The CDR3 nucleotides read TGTGCCAGCAGCCGGAGGGGGCTTCATGAAAAACTGTTTTTT. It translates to CASSRRGLHEKLFF.

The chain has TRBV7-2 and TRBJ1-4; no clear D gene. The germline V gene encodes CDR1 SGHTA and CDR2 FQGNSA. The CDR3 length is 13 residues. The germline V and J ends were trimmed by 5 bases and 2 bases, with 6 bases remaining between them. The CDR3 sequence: CASSPGTNEKLFF. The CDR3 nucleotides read TGTGCCAGCAGCCCGGGGACTAATGAAAAACTGTTTTTT.

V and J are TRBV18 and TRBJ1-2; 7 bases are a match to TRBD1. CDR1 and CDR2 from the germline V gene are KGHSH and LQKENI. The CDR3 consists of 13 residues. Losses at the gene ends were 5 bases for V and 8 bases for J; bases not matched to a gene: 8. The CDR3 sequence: CASSSATGEGYTF. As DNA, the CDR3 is TGTGCCAGCTCATCGGCAACAGGGGAGGGCTACACCTTC.

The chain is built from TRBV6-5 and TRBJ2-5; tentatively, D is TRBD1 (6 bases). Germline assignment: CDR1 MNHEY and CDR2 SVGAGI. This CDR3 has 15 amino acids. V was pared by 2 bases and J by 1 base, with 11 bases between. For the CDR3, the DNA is TGTGCCAGCAGTTACCTGACAGGAGCCCAAGAGACCCAGTACTTC. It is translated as CASSYLTGAQETQYF.

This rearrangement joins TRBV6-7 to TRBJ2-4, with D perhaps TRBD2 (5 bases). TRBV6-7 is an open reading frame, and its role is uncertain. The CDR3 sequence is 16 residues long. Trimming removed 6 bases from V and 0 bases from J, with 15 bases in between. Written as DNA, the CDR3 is TGTGCCAGCAGATGGGAGCAAATTCTAGCCAAAAACATTCAGTACTTC. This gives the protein CASRWEQILAKNIQYF.

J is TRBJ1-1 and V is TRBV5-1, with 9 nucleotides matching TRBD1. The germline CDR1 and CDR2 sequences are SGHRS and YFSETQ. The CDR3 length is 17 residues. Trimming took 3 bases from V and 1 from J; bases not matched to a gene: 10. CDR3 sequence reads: CASSWGQGKVANTEAFF. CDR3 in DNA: TGCGCCAGCAGCTGGGGACAGGGAAAAGTGGCGAACACTGAAGCTTTCTTT.

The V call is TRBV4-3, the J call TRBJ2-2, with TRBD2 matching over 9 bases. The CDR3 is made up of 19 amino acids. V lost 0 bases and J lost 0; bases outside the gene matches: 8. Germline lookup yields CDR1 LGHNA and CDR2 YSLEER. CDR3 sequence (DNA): TGCGCCAGCAGCCAAGATACGGGCGGGAGGGCTGCGAACACCGGGGAGCTGTTTTTT. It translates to CASSQDTGGRAANTGELFF.

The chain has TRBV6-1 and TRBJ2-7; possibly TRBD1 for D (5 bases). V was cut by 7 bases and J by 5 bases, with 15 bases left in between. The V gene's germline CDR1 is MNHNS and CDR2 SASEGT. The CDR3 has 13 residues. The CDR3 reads CASMGHRTDEQYF. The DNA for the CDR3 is TGTGCCAGCATGGGCCACAGGACGGACGAGCAGTACTTC.

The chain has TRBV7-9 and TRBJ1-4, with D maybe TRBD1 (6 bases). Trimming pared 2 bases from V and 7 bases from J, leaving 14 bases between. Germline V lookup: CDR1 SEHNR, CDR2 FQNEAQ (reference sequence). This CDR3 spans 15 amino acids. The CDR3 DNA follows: TGTGCCAGCAGCTTACGGGGGGGCTTAGGTGAAAAACTGTTTTTT. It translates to CASSLRGGLGEKLFF.

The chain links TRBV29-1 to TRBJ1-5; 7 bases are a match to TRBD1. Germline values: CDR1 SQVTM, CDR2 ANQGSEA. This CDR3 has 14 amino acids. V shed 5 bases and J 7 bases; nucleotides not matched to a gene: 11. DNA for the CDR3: TGCAGCGTTTCTGTGGGAGACAGGGTCCAGCCCCAGCATTTT. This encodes CSVSVGDRVQPQHF.

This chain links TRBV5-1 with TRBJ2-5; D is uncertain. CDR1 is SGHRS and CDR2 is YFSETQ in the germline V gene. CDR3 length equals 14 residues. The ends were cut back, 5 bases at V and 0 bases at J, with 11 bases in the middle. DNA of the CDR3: TGCGCCAGCAGTTTCATCGGGTACCAAGAGACCCAGTACTTC. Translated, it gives CASSFIGYQETQYF.

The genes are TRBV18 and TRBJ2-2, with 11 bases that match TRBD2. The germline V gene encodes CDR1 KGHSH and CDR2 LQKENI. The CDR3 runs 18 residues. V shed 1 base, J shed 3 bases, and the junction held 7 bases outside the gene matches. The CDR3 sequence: CASSPQFGTSGDTGELFF. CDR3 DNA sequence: TGTGCCAGCTCACCACAATTCGGGACTAGCGGAGACACCGGGGAGCTGTTTTTT.

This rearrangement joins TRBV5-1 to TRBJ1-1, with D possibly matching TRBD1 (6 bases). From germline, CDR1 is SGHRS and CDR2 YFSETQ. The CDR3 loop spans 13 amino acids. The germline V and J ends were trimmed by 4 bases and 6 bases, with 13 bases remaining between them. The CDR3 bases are TGCGCCAGCAGCATAGGACAGATGGCTGAAGCTTTCTTT. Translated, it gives CASSIGQMAEAFF.

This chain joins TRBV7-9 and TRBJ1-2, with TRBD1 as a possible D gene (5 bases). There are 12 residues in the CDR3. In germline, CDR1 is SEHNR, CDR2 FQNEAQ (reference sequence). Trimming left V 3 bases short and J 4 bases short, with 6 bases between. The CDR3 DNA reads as TGTGCCAGCAGCTTCGACAGCTATGGCTACACCTTC. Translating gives CASSFDSYGYTF.

The chain's CDR3 is CASSFMAETQYF. The CDR3 DNA reads as TGTGCCAGCAGCTTCATGGCCGAGACCCAGTACTTC. The gene calls are TRBV7-9 and TRBJ2-5, with D uncertain. CDR1 is SEHNR and CDR2 is FQNEAQ in the germline V gene (reference sequence). V was trimmed by 3 bases and J by 5 bases, leaving 7 bases between them. The CDR3 is 12 amino acids.

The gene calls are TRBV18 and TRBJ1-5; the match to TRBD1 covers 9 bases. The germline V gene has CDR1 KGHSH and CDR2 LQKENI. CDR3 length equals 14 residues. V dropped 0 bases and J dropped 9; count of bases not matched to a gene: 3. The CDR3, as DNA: TGTGCCAGCTCACCACCGGGACAGGGTCGGCCCCAGCATTTT. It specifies CASSPPGQGRPQHF. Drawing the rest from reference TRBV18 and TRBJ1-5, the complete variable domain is NAGVMQNPRHLVRRRGQEARLRCSPMKGHSHVYWYRQLPEEGLKFMVYLQKENIIDESGMPKERFSAEFPKEGPSILRIQQVVRGDSAAYFCASSPPGQGRPQHFGDGTRLSIL.

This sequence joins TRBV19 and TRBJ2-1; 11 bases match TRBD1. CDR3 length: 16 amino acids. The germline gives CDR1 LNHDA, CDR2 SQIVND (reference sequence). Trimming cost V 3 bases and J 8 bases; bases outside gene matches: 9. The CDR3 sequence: CASSIYGTGGRDEQFF. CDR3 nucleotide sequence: TGTGCCAGTAGTATCTACGGGACAGGGGGGCGAGATGAGCAGTTCTTC.

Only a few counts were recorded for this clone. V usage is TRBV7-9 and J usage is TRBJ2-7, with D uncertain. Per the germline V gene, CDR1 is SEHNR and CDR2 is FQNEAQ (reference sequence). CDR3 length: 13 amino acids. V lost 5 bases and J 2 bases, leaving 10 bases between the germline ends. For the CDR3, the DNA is TGTGCCAGCAGCCCTCTGTGGCCCTACGAGCAGTACTTC. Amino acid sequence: CASSPLWPYEQYF.

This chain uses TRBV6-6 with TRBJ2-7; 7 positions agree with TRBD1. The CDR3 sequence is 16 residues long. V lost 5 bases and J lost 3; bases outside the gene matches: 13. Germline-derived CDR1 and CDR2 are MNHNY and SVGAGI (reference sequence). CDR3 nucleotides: TGTGCCAGCAGTATTAGACAGGGTTCAGTAGACTACGAGCAGTACTTC. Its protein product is CASSIRQGSVDYEQYF.

As DNA, the CDR3 is TGTGCCAGCAGCCCGGACAGCGGAGCAGAGACCCAGTACTTC. Translating it yields CASSPDSGAETQYF. The rearrangement uses TRBV11-3 and TRBJ2-5; a weak D match, TRBD1 (6 bases). The germline CDR1 and CDR2 sequences are SGHNT and YENEEA. V was cut by 5 bases and J by 4 bases, with 14 bases left in between. The CDR3 has 14 amino acids.

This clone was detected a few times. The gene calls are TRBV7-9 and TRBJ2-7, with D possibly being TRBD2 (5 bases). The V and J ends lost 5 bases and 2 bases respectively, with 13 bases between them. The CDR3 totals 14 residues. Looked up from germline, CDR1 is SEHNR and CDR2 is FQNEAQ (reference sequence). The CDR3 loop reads CASSPEAVPYEQYF. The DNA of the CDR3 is TGTGCCAGCAGCCCAGAAGCGGTCCCCTACGAGCAGTACTTC.

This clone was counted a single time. This CDR3 is CASSGLVNTEAFF. The DNA of the CDR3 is TGTGCCAGCAGCGGCCTGGTGAACACTGAAGCTTTCTTT. The chain combines TRBV7-6 with TRBJ1-1; D not certain. The germline V gene has CDR1 SGHVS and CDR2 FNYEAQ. The CDR3 runs 13 residues. Trimming took off 5 bases at V and 0 bases at J, with 7 bases between the two ends.